A single sample is the source of the 8 T cell receptor beta chains below, sequenced in a study of blood T cell repertoires in COVID-19 (TCRdb year 2020). Libraries were made using the immunoSEQ multiplex PCR assay. TCRdb mirrors the immuneACCESS table, restricted to in-frame sequences. Some clones are absent from its copies; in checked studies, under half trace to an unresolved V gene, and the reason for the others is unknown. This sample gives around 110,000 clones in total; approximately 78% of them show up just once. 7% to 9.5% of the sample is in the top ten clones. The specimen sequenced was peripheral blood. The receptors were gathered from a man between 65 and 85 years old with acute or convalescent COVID-19.

This clone was detected only a few times. This rearrangement joins TRBV28 to TRBJ2-5, with 7 bases identical to TRBD2. The length of the CDR3 is 16 residues. Unmatched junction bases numbered 18, after V lost 9 bases and J lost 5 bases. In germline, CDR1 is MDHEN, CDR2 SYDVKM. CDR3: CASWSKSAGVEETQYF. CDR3 nucleotides: TGTGCCAGTTGGTCAAAATCTGCGGGAGTTGAGGAGACCCAGTACTTC.

This chain connects TRBV2 to TRBJ1-2; D remains ambiguous. This CDR3 region has 15 residues. The V gene's germline CDR1 is SNHLY and CDR2 FYNNEI. Between the trimmed V and J ends, which lost 1 base and 8 bases, there was a span of 17 bases. CDR3 in DNA: TGTGCCAGCAGTGAAGAACGGGGAAAGGCGCAAGGCTACACCTTC. This gives the protein CASSEERGKAQGYTF.

This chain uses TRBV6-5 with TRBJ2-7, with D possibly matching TRBD1 (6 bases). Trimming took off 6 bases at V and 2 bases at J, with 17 bases between the two ends. This CDR3 is 15 amino acids long. Per germline, CDR1 MNHEY and CDR2 SVGAGI. In nucleotides, the CDR3 is TGTGCCAGCAGCCGACGCGGACAGTCCGCCTACGAGCAGTACTTC. Its translation: CASSRRGQSAYEQYF.

This clone was observed a few times. Other DNA sequences in this sample translate to the same CDR3. The chain carries TRBV12-3 or TRBV12-4 and TRBJ1-1, with TRBD1 matching 7 bases. Germline trimming cut 7 bases from V and 2 bases from J; bases unmatched to any gene: 4. This CDR3 spans 13 amino acids. DNA of the CDR3: TGTGCCAGCACTCGACAGGGAAACACTGAAGCTTTCTTT. Protein product: CASTRQGNTEAFF.

The rearrangement uses TRBV6-4 and TRBJ2-1; 7 positions agree with TRBD2. The V gene end was trimmed by 2 bases and the J gene end by 1 base; junction bases not matched to a gene: 5. This CDR3 has 16 residues. Germline V gene sequence: CDR1 MRHNA, CDR2 SNTAGT. The CDR3: CASSDSGGSSYNEQFF. DNA of the CDR3: TGTGCCAGCAGTGACAGTGGCGGGAGTTCCTACAATGAGCAGTTCTTC.

V usage is TRBV18 and J usage is TRBJ1-5; D ambiguous. Germline V gives CDR1 KGHSH, CDR2 LQKENI. V gave up 8 bases and J gave up 0 bases, with 8 bases separating them. The CDR3 runs to 13 residues. CDR3 amino acids: CASAQLSNQPQHF. In nucleotides, the CDR3 is TGTGCCAGCGCGCAACTTAGCAATCAGCCCCAGCATTTT. Using reference TRBV18 and TRBJ1-5 for the parts outside the CDR3, the full variable domain is NAGVMQNPRHLVRRRGQEARLRCSPMKGHSHVYWYRQLPEEGLKFMVYLQKENIIDESGMPKERFSAEFPKEGPSILRIQQVVRGDSAAYFCASAQLSNQPQHFGDGTRLSIL.

The V and J genes are TRBV2 and TRBJ2-3; TRBD2 aligns across 8 bases. Trimming removed 7 bases from V and 4 bases from J; junction bases left unmatched: 7. There are 14 residues in the CDR3. In germline, CDR1 is SNHLY, CDR2 FYNNEI. The CDR3: CASKGGGLADTQYF. For the CDR3, the DNA is TGTGCCAGCAAGGGCGGGGGGCTTGCAGATACGCAGTATTTT.

The chain uses TRBV5-1 and TRBJ1-1; 12 bases fit TRBD1. Germline V gives CDR1 SGHRS, CDR2 YFSETQ. The V segment lost 4 bases and the J segment 1 base; nucleotides outside the gene matches: 5. The CDR3 is made up of 16 amino acids. The DNA of the CDR3 is TGCGCCAGCAGCAGGGGACAGGGGGCGAAGAACACTGAAGCTTTCTTT. Its protein product is CASSRGQGAKNTEAFF.